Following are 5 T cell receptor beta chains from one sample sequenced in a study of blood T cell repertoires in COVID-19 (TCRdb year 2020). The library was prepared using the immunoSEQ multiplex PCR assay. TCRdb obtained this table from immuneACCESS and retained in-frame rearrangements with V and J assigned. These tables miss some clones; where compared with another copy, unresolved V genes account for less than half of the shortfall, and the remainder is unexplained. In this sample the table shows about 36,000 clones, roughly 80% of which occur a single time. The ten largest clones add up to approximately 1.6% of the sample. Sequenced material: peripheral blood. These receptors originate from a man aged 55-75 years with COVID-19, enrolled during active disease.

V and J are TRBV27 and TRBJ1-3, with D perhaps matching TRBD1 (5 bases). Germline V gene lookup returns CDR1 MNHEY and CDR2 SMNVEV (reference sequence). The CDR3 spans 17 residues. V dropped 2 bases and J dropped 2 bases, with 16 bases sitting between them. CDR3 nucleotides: TGTGCCAGCAGTTTAAGGAATCCGGGGGTCGCTGGAAACACCATATATTTT. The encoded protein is CASSLRNPGVAGNTIYF.

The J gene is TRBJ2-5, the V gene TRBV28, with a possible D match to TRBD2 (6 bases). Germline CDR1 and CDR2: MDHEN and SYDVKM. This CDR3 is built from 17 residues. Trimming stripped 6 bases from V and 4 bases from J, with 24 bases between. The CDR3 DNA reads TGTGCCAGCAGCCACCTGGGGAGCGGGCAGGGTGGAGAGACCCAGTACTTC. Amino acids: CASSHLGSGQGGETQYF.

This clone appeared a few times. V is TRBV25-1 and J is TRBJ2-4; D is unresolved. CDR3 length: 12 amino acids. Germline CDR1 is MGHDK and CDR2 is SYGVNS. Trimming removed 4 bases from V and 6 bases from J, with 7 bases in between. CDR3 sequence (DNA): TGTGCCAGCAGTGGCATAGTAAACATTCAGTACTTC. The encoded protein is CASSGIVNIQYF.

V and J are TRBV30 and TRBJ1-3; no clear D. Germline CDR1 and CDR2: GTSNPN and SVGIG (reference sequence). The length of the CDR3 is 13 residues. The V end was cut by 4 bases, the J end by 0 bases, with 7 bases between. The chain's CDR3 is CAWTANSGNTIYF. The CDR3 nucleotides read TGTGCCTGGACAGCGAACTCTGGAAACACCATATATTTT.

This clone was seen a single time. CDR3 in amino acids: CAWSRRTSGINEQFF. CDR3 sequence (DNA): TGTGCCTGGAGTAGAAGGACTAGCGGGATCAATGAGCAGTTCTTC. V usage is TRBV30 and J usage is TRBJ2-1; 12 nucleotides match TRBD2. Germline V gene lookup returns CDR1 GTSNPN and CDR2 SVGIG (reference sequence). The V and J ends lost 2 bases and 6 bases, in that order; junction bases with no gene match: 5. This CDR3 is 15 amino acids long.